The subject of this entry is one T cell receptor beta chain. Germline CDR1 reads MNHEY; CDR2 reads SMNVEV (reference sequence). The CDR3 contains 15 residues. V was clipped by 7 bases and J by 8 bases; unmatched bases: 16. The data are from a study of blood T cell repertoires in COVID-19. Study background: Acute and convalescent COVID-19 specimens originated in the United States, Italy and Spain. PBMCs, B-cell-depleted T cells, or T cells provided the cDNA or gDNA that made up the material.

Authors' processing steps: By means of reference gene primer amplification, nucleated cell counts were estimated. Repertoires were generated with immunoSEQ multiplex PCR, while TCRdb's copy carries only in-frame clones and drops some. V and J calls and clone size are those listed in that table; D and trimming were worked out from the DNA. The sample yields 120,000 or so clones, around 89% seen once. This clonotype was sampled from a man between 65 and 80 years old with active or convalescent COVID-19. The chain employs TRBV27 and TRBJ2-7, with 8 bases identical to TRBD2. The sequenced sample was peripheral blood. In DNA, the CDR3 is TGTGCCAGCACCTCCCATACTAGCGGTCTTACGAAGCAGTACTTC. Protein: CASTSHTSGLTKQYF.